This T cell receptor (beta chain) was recovered during a study of T cells in Graves' hyperthyroidism and ophthalmopathy. Study-level background: The authors collected peripheral blood at initial diagnosis, before any treatment. Broader study findings: A model of 13 V-J features distinguished ophthalmopathy from stable hyperthyroidism.

The TCR beta CDR3 regions underwent amplification using RNA transcripts as the source. First-round RT-PCR targeting the TCR CDR3 was performed with the HTBI primer set. TCRdb re-derived calls from the multiplex PCR reads in MiXCR, one entry per CDR3 protein. In the table there are about 640,000 distinct CDR3 sequences, about 14% of which are singletons. This clonotype has ten or more counts. Its antigen is not known. Orbital computed tomography and thyroid ultrasound, together with serum TRAb and thyroxine and clinical symptoms, were used for diagnoses. The receptor comes from a woman aged 50 to 60 with Graves' ophthalmopathy. Specimen: blood.

The CDR3 sequence: CASSTQGGAEQYF. In nucleotides, the CDR3 is TGCGCCAGCAGCACGCAGGGGGGGGCCGAGCAGTACTTC. The V call is TRBV5-1, the J call TRBJ2-7; tentatively, D is TRBD1 or TRBD2 (7 bases each). Germline V gene data show CDR1 as SGHRS and CDR2 as YFSETQ. The V and J ends lost 4 bases and 6 bases respectively, with 14 bases between them. This CDR3 has 13 residues.